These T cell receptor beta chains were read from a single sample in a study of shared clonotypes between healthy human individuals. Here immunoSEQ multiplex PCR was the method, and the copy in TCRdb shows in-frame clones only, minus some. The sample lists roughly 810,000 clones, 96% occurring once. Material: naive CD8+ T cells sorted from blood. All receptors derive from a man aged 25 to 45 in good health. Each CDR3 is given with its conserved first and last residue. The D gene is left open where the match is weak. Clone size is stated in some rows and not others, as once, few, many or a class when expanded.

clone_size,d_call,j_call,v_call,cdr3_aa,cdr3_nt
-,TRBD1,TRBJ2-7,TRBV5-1,CASSSLPGQGPYEQYF,TGCGCCAGCAGCTCATTACCGGGACAGGGTCCCTACGAGCAGTACTTC
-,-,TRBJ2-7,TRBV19,CASSIDEGTNEQYF,TGTGCCAGTAGTATAGATGAGGGTACCAACGAGCAGTACTTC
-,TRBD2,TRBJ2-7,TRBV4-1,CASSQDPAGVSYEQYF,TGCGCCAGCAGCCAAGATCCAGCGGGAGTTTCCTACGAGCAGTACTTC
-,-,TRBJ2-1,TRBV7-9,CASSLEVGTRYNEQFF,TGTGCCAGCAGCTTAGAGGTAGGGACAAGATACAATGAGCAGTTCTTC
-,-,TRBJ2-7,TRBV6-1,CASSEEGLANQGIYEQYF,TGTGCCAGCAGTGAAGAGGGGTTAGCGAATCAAGGCATATACGAGCAGTACTTC
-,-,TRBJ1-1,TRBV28,CASSLGGLGTEAFF,TGTGCCAGCAGTTTAGGTGGTTTGGGCACTGAAGCTTTCTTT
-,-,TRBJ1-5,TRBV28,CASRDTTSNQPQHF,TGTGCCAGCAGGGACACAACGAGCAATCAGCCCCAGCATTTT
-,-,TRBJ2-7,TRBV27,CASSPGPGGYEQYF,TGTGCCAGCAGTCCGGGCCCTGGGGGGTACGAGCAGTACTTC
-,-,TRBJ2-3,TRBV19,CASSWRRGSTDTQYF,TGTGCCAGTAGTTGGCGGAGGGGGAGCACAGATACGCAGTATTTT
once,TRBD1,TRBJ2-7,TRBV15,CATSSWGQFGAEQYF,TGTGCCACCAGCAGTTGGGGACAGTTCGGGGCCGAGCAGTACTTC
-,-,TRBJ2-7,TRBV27,CASSSYEGDEQYF,TGTGCCAGCAGTTCATACGAAGGGGACGAGCAGTACTTC
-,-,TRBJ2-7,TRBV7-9,CASSLDGAGNEQYF,TGTGCCAGCAGTTTAGATGGGGCCGGGAACGAGCAGTACTTC
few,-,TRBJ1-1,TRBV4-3,CASSRDMGPEAFF,TGCGCCAGCAGCCGAGACATGGGGCCTGAAGCTTTCTTT
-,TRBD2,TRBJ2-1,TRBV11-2,CASSSGWERENNEQFF,TGTGCCAGCAGCTCAGGGTGGGAGCGGGAGAACAATGAGCAGTTCTTC
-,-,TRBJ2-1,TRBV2,CASSEPIYNEQFF,TGTGCCAGCAGTGAGCCAATTTACAATGAGCAGTTCTTC
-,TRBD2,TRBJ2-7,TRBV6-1,CASSGTSGYEQYF,TGTGCCAGCAGTGGAACTAGCGGCTACGAGCAGTACTTC
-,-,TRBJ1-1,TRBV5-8,CASSFEGHTEAFF,TGTGCCAGCAGCTTCGAGGGACACACTGAAGCTTTCTTT
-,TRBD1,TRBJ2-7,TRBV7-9,CASSNPPSTGRDEQYF,TGTGCCAGCAGCAACCCCCCCTCGACAGGGCGCGACGAGCAGTACTTC
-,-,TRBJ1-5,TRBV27,CASSLSGTYQPQHF,TGTGCCAGCAGTTTGTCCGGGACATATCAGCCCCAGCATTTT
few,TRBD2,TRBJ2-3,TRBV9,CASSVGSGRGTDTQYF,TGTGCCAGCAGCGTAGGGAGCGGGAGAGGCACAGATACGCAGTATTTT
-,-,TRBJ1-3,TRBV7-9,CASRHRVSSESSGNTIYF,TGTGCCAGCAGGCACAGGGTGTCTTCGGAAAGCTCTGGAAACACCATATATTTT
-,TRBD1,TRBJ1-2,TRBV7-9,CASSPDRSYGYTF,TGTGCCAGCAGCCCGGACAGGAGCTATGGCTACACCTTC
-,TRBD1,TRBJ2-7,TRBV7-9,CASSLAQTGGSYEQYF,TGTGCCAGCAGCTTAGCCCAGACAGGGGGATCCTACGAGCAGTACTTC
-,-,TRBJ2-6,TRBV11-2,CASTPGGDLETSGANVLTF,TGTGCCAGCACCCCTGGGGGCGACCTAGAAACCTCTGGGGCCAACGTCCTGACTTTC
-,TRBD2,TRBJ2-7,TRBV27,CASSITSGSIYEQYF,TGTGCCAGCAGTATCACTAGCGGGAGCATATACGAGCAGTACTTC
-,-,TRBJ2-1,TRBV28,CASRVDNEQFF,TGTGCCAGCAGGGTAGACAATGAGCAGTTCTTC
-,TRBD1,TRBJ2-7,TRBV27,CASSLYRGYEQYF,TGTGCCAGCAGTTTATACAGGGGCTACGAGCAGTACTTC
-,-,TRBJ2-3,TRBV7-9,CATPGTFGSTDTQYF,TGTGCCACCCCCGGGACCTTCGGTAGCACAGATACGCAGTATTTT
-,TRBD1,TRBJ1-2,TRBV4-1,CASSLGTGPPNGYTF,TGCGCCAGCAGCCTAGGGACAGGGCCACCCAATGGCTACACCTTC
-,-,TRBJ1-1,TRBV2,CASRAGYTEAFF,TGTGCCAGCAGGGCGGGGTACACTGAAGCTTTCTTT
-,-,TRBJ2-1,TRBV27,CASSSDYNEQFF,TGTGCCAGCAGTTCGGACTACAATGAGCAGTTCTTC
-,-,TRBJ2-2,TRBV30,CAWSAGSTGELFF,TGTGCCTGGAGTGCCGGGAGCACCGGGGAGCTGTTTTTT
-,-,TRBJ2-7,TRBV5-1,CASSPDNYEQYF,TGCGCCAGCAGCCCTGACAACTACGAGCAGTACTTC
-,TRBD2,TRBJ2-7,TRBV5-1,CASSLGPGLAGYEQYF,TGCGCCAGCAGCTTGGGACCGGGACTAGCAGGCTACGAGCAGTACTTC
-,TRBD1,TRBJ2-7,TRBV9,CASSEGQGAPYEQYF,TGTGCCAGCAGCGAGGGACAGGGGGCCCCCTACGAGCAGTACTTC
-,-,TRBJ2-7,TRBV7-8,CASSLVGLTPYEQYF,TGTGCCAGCAGCTTAGTGGGGTTAACCCCCTACGAGCAGTACTTC
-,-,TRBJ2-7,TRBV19,CASSSSIGNTYEQYF,TGTGCCAGTAGTAGTAGTATCGGGAATACCTACGAGCAGTACTTC
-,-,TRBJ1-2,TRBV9,CASSVAQVGYGYTF,TGTGCCAGCAGCGTAGCTCAGGTCGGCTATGGCTACACCTTC
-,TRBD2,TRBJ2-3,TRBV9,CASSVGLAGPTDTQYF,TGTGCCAGCAGCGTAGGACTAGCGGGTCCCACAGATACGCAGTATTTT
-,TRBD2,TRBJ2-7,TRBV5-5,CASSSSGSVDEQYF,TGTGCCAGCAGCTCTAGCGGGAGTGTGGACGAGCAGTACTTC
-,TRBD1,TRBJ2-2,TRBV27,CASSWDSQKLPNTGELFF,TGTGCCAGCAGTTGGGACAGCCAAAAATTACCGAACACCGGGGAGCTGTTTTTT
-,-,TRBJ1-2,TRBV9,CASSVEGGGDYGYTF,TGTGCCAGCAGCGTAGAAGGTGGGGGCGACTATGGCTACACCTTC
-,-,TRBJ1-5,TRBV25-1,CASSEFNQPQHF,TGTGCCAGCAGTGAATTTAATCAGCCCCAGCATTTT
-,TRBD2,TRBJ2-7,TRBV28,CASSLRSGRDLKYEQYF,TGTGCCAGCAGTTTAAGGAGCGGGAGGGACCTTAAATACGAGCAGTACTTC
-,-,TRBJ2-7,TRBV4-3,CASSQDRFLSYEQYF,TGCGCCAGCAGCCAAGACCGCTTCCTCTCCTACGAGCAGTACTTC
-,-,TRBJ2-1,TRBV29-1,CSVDRGANNEQFF,TGCAGCGTTGACCGAGGGGCGAACAATGAGCAGTTCTTC
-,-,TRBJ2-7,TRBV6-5,CASSAGISYEQYF,TGTGCCAGCAGTGCGGGGATCTCCTACGAGCAGTACTTC
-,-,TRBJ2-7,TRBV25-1,CASSDIYEQYF,TGTGCCAGCTCCGACATATACGAGCAGTACTTC
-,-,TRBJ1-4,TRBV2,CASERDANEKLFF,TGTGCCAGCGAACGGGACGCTAATGAAAAACTGTTTTTT